This TCR beta chain was recovered during a study of blood T cell repertoires in COVID-19. Study-level background: In each case, the material was cDNA or gDNA derived from T cells, B-cell-depleted T cells, or PBMCs.

The CDR3 has 12 amino acids. Trimming shortened V by 10 bases and J by 14 bases, and 22 bases separated the two germline ends. The germline V gene encodes CDR1 MNHEY and CDR2 SVGAGI. Membership in each cohort depended on participant-reported clinical history. Two negative PCRs, clearance, or symptom resolution were required of recovered Cohort 3 donors. The protocol was immunoSEQ multiplex PCR, while the TCRdb copy is restricted to in-frame clones and leaves out a portion. The data show fewer than 250,000 clones, with about four fifths seen just once and 1.8% held by the top ten. This chain joins TRBV6-5 and TRBJ2-3; maybe TRBD2 (7 bases). Sequencing was carried out using PBMCs or T cells enriched from blood (not recorded which). The sequence came from a man aged 55 to 70 who had recovered from COVID-19. This CDR3 reads CATEISGGSRYF. CDR3 nucleotides: TGTGCCACCGAAATATCGGGGGGCTCGCGGTATTTT.